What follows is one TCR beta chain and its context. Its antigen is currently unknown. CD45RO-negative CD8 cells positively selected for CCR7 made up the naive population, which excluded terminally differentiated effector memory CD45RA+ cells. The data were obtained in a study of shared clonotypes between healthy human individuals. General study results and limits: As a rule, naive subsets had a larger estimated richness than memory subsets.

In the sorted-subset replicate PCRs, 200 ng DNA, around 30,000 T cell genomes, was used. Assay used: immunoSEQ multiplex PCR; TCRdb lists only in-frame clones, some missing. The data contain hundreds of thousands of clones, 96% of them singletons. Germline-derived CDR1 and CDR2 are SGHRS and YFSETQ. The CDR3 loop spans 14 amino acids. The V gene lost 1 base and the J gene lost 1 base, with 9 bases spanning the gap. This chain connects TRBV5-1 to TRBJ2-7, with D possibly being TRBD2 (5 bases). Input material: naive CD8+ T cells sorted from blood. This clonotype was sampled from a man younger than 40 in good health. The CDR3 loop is CASSLLTGSYEQYF. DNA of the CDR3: TGCGCCAGCAGCTTGCTGACGGGGTCCTACGAGCAGTACTTC.